A single sample gave rise to the 26 T cell receptor beta chains below, sequenced in a study of blood T cells in healthy people across ages. Primers used in a second PCR of about 7 to 11 cycles were a sample-barcoded 5' primer and a J-beta primer mix. Using its own MiXCR run on the 5' RACE reads, TCRdb lists one record per CDR3 protein. The sample consists of about 1.4 million distinct CDR3 sequences, roughly 64% of them appearing once. The sequenced sample consisted of blood. The receptors originated from a young man in good health.

V is TRBV24-1 and J is TRBJ2-7; TRBD1 might be the D (6 bases). Gene TRBJ2-5 matches the end of the DNA better, so the J call may be wrong. The CDR3 is 13 residues long. CDR1 and CDR2 from the germline V gene are KGHDR and SFDVKD. In DNA, the CDR3 is TGTGCCACCAGTGACCCAGGGGAGGAGACCCAGTACTTC. It specifies CATSDPGEETQYF.

The gene calls are TRBV7-2 and TRBJ2-1; weak D call: TRBD2 (6 bases). The CDR3 is 14 residues long. V lost 3 bases and J lost 9, with 15 bases in between. From germline, CDR1 is SGHTA and CDR2 FQGNSA. CDR3 protein: CASSLDLGLPEQFF. CDR3 sequence (DNA): TGTGCCAGCAGCTTGGATTTGGGACTCCCTGAGCAGTTCTTC.

For the CDR3, the DNA is TGTGCCAGCAGGTTGATCCTTTTATCACCCCTCCACTTT. It codes for CASRLILLSPLHF. The rearrangement joins TRBV27 to TRBJ1-6; D is ambiguous. This CDR3 is built from 13 residues. V was shortened by 6 bases and J by 10 bases, with 13 bases between the two germline ends. Germline V gives CDR1 MNHEY, CDR2 SMNVEV (reference sequence).

V and J are TRBV5-1 and TRBJ1-1; D perhaps matches TRBD1 (5 bases). Trimming pared 1 base from V and 4 bases from J, leaving 14 bases between. The CDR3 totals 15 residues. Germline V gene data show CDR1 as SGHRS and CDR2 as YFSETQ. The CDR3 region has the DNA TGCGCCAGCAGCTTGTCGGCAGCCGGGGGCACTGAAGCTTTCTTT. Protein sequence: CASSLSAAGGTEAFF.

This clonotype was counted only a few times. The chain employs TRBV7-9 and TRBJ2-5; D unclear. This CDR3 contains 14 residues. The V gene's germline CDR1 is SEHNR and CDR2 FQNEAQ (reference sequence). The V gene lost 1 base and the J gene lost 4 bases, with 10 bases spanning the gap. The CDR3: CASSLGPPRETQYF. The DNA for the CDR3 is TGTGCCAGCAGCTTAGGACCCCCCCGAGAGACCCAGTACTTC.

This clonotype was counted only a few times. The chain couples TRBV11-2 to TRBJ2-3, with TRBD1 matching over 10 bases. Germline V gene data show CDR1 as SGHAT and CDR2 as FQNNGV. V gave up 3 bases and J gave up 4 bases; unmatched junction bases: 7. The CDR3 runs to 16 residues. CDR3 region: CASSFSRTGGSDTQYF. In nucleotides, the CDR3 is TGTGCCAGCAGCTTTTCCAGGACAGGGGGATCAGATACGCAGTATTTT.

CDR3 DNA: TGCGCCAGCAGCTGGGGCGGGAGTGTCGGGGATGAGCAGTTCTTC. Translation: CASSWGGSVGDEQFF. The V call is TRBV5-1, the J call TRBJ2-1; 7 bases line up with TRBD2. Trimming at V came to 3 bases and at J to 8 bases, leaving 11 bases not matched to a gene. Germline V lookup: CDR1 SGHRS, CDR2 YFSETQ. The CDR3 extends over 15 amino acids.

CDR3 DNA sequence: TGTGCCAGCAGAGGAAGCGGGAGAAAGGGCTCCTACAATGAGCAGTTCTTC. Translated, it gives CASRGSGRKGSYNEQFF. The V and J genes are TRBV6-1 and TRBJ2-1; TRBD2 agrees at 8 bases. Unmatched junction bases numbered 10, after V lost 6 bases and J lost 0 bases. In germline, CDR1 is MNHNS, CDR2 SASEGT. This CDR3 comprises 17 residues.

The chain carries TRBV29-1 and TRBJ2-7; TRBD1 or TRBD2 may be the D gene (7 bases each). The germline V gene encodes CDR1 SQVTM and CDR2 ANQGSEA. The length of the CDR3 is 15 residues. Between the trimmed V and J ends, which lost 4 bases and 3 bases, there was a span of 19 bases. In DNA, the CDR3 is TGCAGCGTTGGAGATTCGGCAGGGGGGGTCTACGAGCAGTACTTC. Encoded protein: CSVGDSAGGVYEQYF.

This clonotype was counted only a few times. This chain links TRBV29-1 with TRBJ2-7; a weak D match, TRBD1 (5 bases). This CDR3 contains 13 residues. Germline V lookup: CDR1 SQVTM, CDR2 ANQGSEA. V was cut by 2 bases and J by 2 bases, with 10 bases left in between. The CDR3: CSVEIGATYEQYF. In DNA, the CDR3 is TGCAGCGTTGAAATTGGGGCTACCTACGAGCAGTACTTC.

This clonotype was counted many times. In DNA, the CDR3 is TGTGCCAGCAGCGCCAGCGGGAGCTCCTACAATGAGCAGTTCTTC. This translates into CASSASGSSYNEQFF. J is TRBJ2-1 and V is TRBV11-2; the match to TRBD2 covers 8 bases. Germline CDR1 is SGHAT and CDR2 is FQNNGV. V shed 5 bases and J 0 bases; nucleotides not matched to a gene: 3. This CDR3 is 15 amino acids long. Drawing the rest from reference TRBV11-2 and TRBJ2-1, the complete variable domain is EAGVAQSPRYKIIEKRQSVAFWCNPISGHATLYWYQQILGQGPKLLIQFQNNGVVDDSQLPKDRFSAERLKGVDSTLKIQPAKLEDSAVYLCASSASGSSYNEQFFGPGTRLTVL.

The count of this clonotype is one. The V and J genes are TRBV6-6 and TRBJ1-5; a weak D match, TRBD1 (6 bases). From germline, CDR1 is MNHNY and CDR2 SVGAGI (reference sequence). Trimming shortened V by 5 bases and J by 2 bases, and 16 bases separated the two germline ends. This CDR3 is 16 amino acids long. The CDR3 DNA sequence: TGTGCCAGCAGTCCCTCTCGGGCAGGGGGCAATCAGCCCCAGCATTTT. Translating gives CASSPSRAGGNQPQHF.

The chain joins TRBV7-2 to TRBJ1-2; 9 bases align to TRBD1. The CDR3 spans 14 residues. Per the germline V gene, CDR1 is SGHTA and CDR2 is FQGNSA. V lost 6 bases, J lost 2 bases, and 4 bases stayed unmatched. The CDR3 loop reads CASSWTGENYGYTF. The DNA of the CDR3 is TGTGCCAGCAGTTGGACAGGGGAGAACTATGGCTACACCTTC.

CDR3 in amino acids: CASSKSGQGGGYGYTF. The CDR3 DNA reads as TGTGCCAGCAGTAAATCTGGACAGGGCGGGGGATATGGCTACACCTTC. The V gene is TRBV6-5, the J gene TRBJ1-2; 8 nucleotides match TRBD1. Germline-derived CDR1 and CDR2 are MNHEY and SVGAGI. The trim removed 5 bases at V and 5 bases at J, leaving 13 bases unmatched. CDR3 length: 16 residues.

This chain joins TRBV27 and TRBJ2-4, with TRBD1 matching 7 bases. Germline CDR1 is MNHEY and CDR2 is SMNVEV (reference sequence). With 5 bases clipped from V and 3 bases from J, the junction kept 10 bases outside the gene matches. CDR3 size: 16 residues. CDR3 coding DNA: TGTGCCAGCAGTAGCCTTGTTCAGGGGGACAAAAACATTCAGTACTTC. Amino acid sequence: CASSSLVQGDKNIQYF.

The J gene is TRBJ2-7, the V gene TRBV29-1; no firm D call. Trimming removed 3 bases from V and 6 bases from J, with 15 bases in between. There are 13 residues in the CDR3. The germline V gene encodes CDR1 SQVTM and CDR2 ANQGSEA. The DNA for the CDR3 is TGCAGCGTTGATGGGCCAAACCAGGTCGAGCAGTACTTC. Its protein product is CSVDGPNQVEQYF.

This chain uses TRBV7-9 with TRBJ1-4; D ambiguous. The V end lost 7 bases, the J end lost 0 bases, and 9 bases lay between the germline ends. The CDR3 is made up of 14 amino acids. Germline lookup yields CDR1 SEHNR and CDR2 FQNEAQ (reference sequence). CDR3 in amino acids: CASKELTTNEKLFF. CDR3 nucleotides: TGTGCCAGCAAGGAACTAACAACTAATGAAAAACTGTTTTTT.

The rearrangement joins TRBV4-2 to TRBJ1-1, with D unresolved. V dropped 9 bases and J dropped 3 bases, with 20 bases sitting between them. CDR3 length: 15 residues. The germline V gene encodes CDR1 LGHNA and CDR2 YNFKEQ. The CDR3, as DNA: TGTGCCAGTAAGCCATCCCAAAGACTGGACACTGAAGCTTTCTTT. Its protein is CASKPSQRLDTEAFF.

The gene calls are TRBV20-1 and TRBJ2-5; 7 nucleotides agree with TRBD1. Germline V gene lookup returns CDR1 DFQATT and CDR2 SNEGSKA (reference sequence). V was clipped by 0 bases and J by 11 bases; unmatched bases: 18. The CDR3 is 16 residues long. CDR3: CSARDDHRTGPNEQYF. In DNA form, the CDR3 reads TGCAGTGCTAGAGACGATCACCGGACAGGACCCAATGAGCAGTACTTC.

This clonotype was detected a few times. The genes are TRBV20-1 and TRBJ1-2; D ambiguous. Germline V lookup: CDR1 DFQATT, CDR2 SNEGSKA (reference sequence). The CDR3 is made up of 13 amino acids. Trimming took off 6 bases at V and 6 bases at J, with 17 bases between the two ends. The CDR3 reads CSAYSGVSNGYTF. CDR3 bases: TGCAGTGCCTACTCCGGGGTATCGAATGGCTACACCTTC.

This chain connects TRBV10-3 to TRBJ1-3; no clear D gene. This CDR3 contains 15 residues. The germline gives CDR1 ENHRY, CDR2 SYGVKD. Trimming removed 7 bases at V and 2 bases at J, with 15 bases between. The CDR3 is CAITPVKKPGNTIYF. CDR3 bases: TGTGCCATCACCCCGGTTAAGAAGCCTGGAAACACCATATATTTT.

The rearrangement links TRBV6-2 or TRBV6-3 to TRBJ2-1; D ambiguous. V dropped 2 bases and J dropped 7 bases, with 12 bases sitting between them. Per the germline V gene, CDR1 is MNHEY and CDR2 is SVGEGT. The CDR3 covers 14 residues. The CDR3 DNA sequence: TGTGCCAGCAGTTACAGGGCAGGCTGGAATGAGCAGTTCTTC. Translation gives CASSYRAGWNEQFF.

CDR3 DNA sequence: TGTGCCAGCGGTGACGGCAATGAGCAGTTCTTC. It specifies CASGDGNEQFF. The chain recombines TRBV6-5 with TRBJ2-1; D gene unclear. Germline V gene data show CDR1 as MNHEY and CDR2 as SVGAGI. Trimming pared 8 bases from V and 6 bases from J, leaving 8 bases between. CDR3 length: 11 residues.

The chain links TRBV4-1 to TRBJ1-1, with D perhaps TRBD1 (6 bases). Trimming took 4 bases from V and 7 from J, leaving 22 bases between them. In germline, CDR1 is MGHRA, CDR2 YSYEKL. CDR3 length: 16 residues. The CDR3: CASSLRQVPLLYEAFF. Written as DNA, the CDR3 is TGCGCCAGCAGCCTCCGACAGGTCCCACTTTTATATGAAGCTTTCTTT.

The chain joins TRBV27 to TRBJ1-1, with a tentative D call TRBD1 (5 bases). The CDR3 is made up of 12 amino acids. Trimming removed 5 bases at V and 6 bases at J, with 10 bases between. Germline V gene sequence: CDR1 MNHEY, CDR2 SMNVEV (reference sequence). The CDR3 DNA reads as TGTGCCAGCAGTCAGGGATCCGCTGAAGCTTTCTTT. This translates into CASSQGSAEAFF.

The chain combines TRBV20-1 with TRBJ2-1, with 13 bases that match TRBD2. The CDR3 contains 14 residues. Germline trimming cut 7 bases from V and 6 bases from J; bases unmatched to any gene: 6. Germline CDR1 and CDR2: DFQATT and SNEGSKA (reference sequence). CDR3 region: CSVWTSGSTNEQFF. CDR3 DNA sequence: TGCAGTGTCTGGACTAGCGGGAGCACCAATGAGCAGTTCTTC.